This TCR beta chain is from a study of blood T cell repertoires in COVID-19. V was shortened by 8 bases and J by 5 bases, with 19 bases between the two germline ends. CDR3 length equals 15 residues. The germline V gene has CDR1 MNHEY and CDR2 SMNVEV (reference sequence). Libraries were prepared by immunoSEQ multiplex PCR; TCRdb keeps only in-frame clonotypes and omits some of them. The sample yields under 400,000 clones, roughly 90% seen once. The chain uses TRBV27 and TRBJ2-1; TRBD2 is a possible D gene (6 bases). The sequence came from a woman aged 25 to 45 who had been exposed to COVID-19. The source material was PBMCs or T cells enriched from blood (not recorded which). This chain's CDR3 is CASVFRGRTHNEQFF. CDR3 in DNA: TGTGCCAGCGTTTTCCGGGGGAGAACCCACAATGAGCAGTTCTTC.